These 21 T cell receptor beta chains were sequenced from one sample in a study of a mutant IDH1 vaccine in newly diagnosed glioma. The time point is: week 47, end of study. Alongside topical imiquimod, each dose of vaccine comprised 300 ug of mutant IDH1 20-mer peptide. Their cognate antigens are unknown. Generated by immunoSEQ multiplex PCR, the TCRdb table keeps only in-frame clones and is missing some. Here the sample spans some 25,000 clones, roughly 87% being singletons. The specimen was PBMCs, collected from a glioma patient whose treatment included an IDH1 peptide vaccine. These receptors came from a man aged 35-49 years with glioma. Some clones in this sample may be carry-over from other donors' samples.

The chain couples TRBV5-4 to TRBJ2-7; 10 bases map to TRBD1. This CDR3 contains 14 residues. With 2 bases clipped from V and 5 bases from J, the junction kept 4 bases outside the gene matches. Germline V lookup: CDR1 SGHNT, CDR2 YYREEE (reference sequence). The CDR3 is CASSFRDRGDEQYF. CDR3 sequence (DNA): TGTGCCAGCAGCTTCCGGGACAGGGGTGACGAGCAGTACTTC.

This chain links TRBV2 with TRBJ1-1; D is ambiguous. CDR3 length equals 14 residues. Trimming cost V 6 bases and J 3 bases, with 14 bases left between them. CDR1 is SNHLY, CDR2 FYNNEI, per germline. In nucleotides, the CDR3 is TGTGCCAGCAGCGTGACCTATTGGGACACTGAAGCTTTCTTT. This encodes CASSVTYWDTEAFF.

In this sample, this clone turned up a few times. This chain links TRBV11-2 with TRBJ2-1; maybe TRBD2 (6 bases). The CDR3 has 14 amino acids. From germline, CDR1 is SGHAT and CDR2 FQNNGV. Trimming removed 3 bases from V and 6 bases from J, with 12 bases in between. The CDR3 sequence: CASSFVAAANEQFF. DNA of the CDR3: TGTGCCAGCAGCTTCGTAGCGGCGGCCAATGAGCAGTTCTTC.

This clone was seen a single time. As DNA, the CDR3 is TGTGCCAGCAGTTACCCCTTCCCAGGGATGAACACTGAAGCTTTCTTT. Residues: CASSYPFPGMNTEAFF. The chain has TRBV6-6 and TRBJ1-1, with D perhaps TRBD1 (5 bases). The length of the CDR3 is 16 residues. Germline-derived CDR1 and CDR2 are MNHNY and SVGAGI (reference sequence). Between the trimmed V and J ends, which lost 2 bases and 0 bases, there was a span of 13 bases.

The chain carries TRBV2 and TRBJ1-5, with D possibly matching TRBD1 (6 bases). V lost 4 bases to trimming and J lost 4 bases, with 11 bases between them. The CDR3 loop spans 14 amino acids. Per germline, CDR1 SNHLY and CDR2 FYNNEI. The CDR3, as DNA: TGTGCCAGCAGTGCCACAGGGCGTAATCAGCCCCAGCATTTT. Its translation: CASSATGRNQPQHF. The variable domain in full, completed from reference TRBV2 and TRBJ1-5, reads EPEVTQTPSHQVTQMGQEVILRCVPISNHLYFYWYRQILGQKVEFLVSFYNNEISEKSEIFDDQFSVERPDGSNFTLKIRSTKLEDSAMYFCASSATGRNQPQHFGDGTRLSIL.

This clone showed up just once. The rearrangement uses TRBV7-6 and TRBJ2-3; no firm D call. Germline CDR1 is SGHVS and CDR2 is FNYEAQ. The CDR3 contains 14 residues. V lost 1 base, J lost 3 bases, and 8 bases lay in between. Here the CDR3 DNA reads TGTGCCAGCAGCTTAGAATGGGCTACAGATACGCAGTATTTT. Its protein product is CASSLEWATDTQYF.

The chain links TRBV6-6 to TRBJ2-3; the match to TRBD1 covers 8 bases. Trimming took 6 bases from V and 1 from J; bases not matched to a gene: 6. CDR3 size: 15 residues. The V gene's germline CDR1 is MNHNY and CDR2 SVGAGI (reference sequence). The CDR3 sequence is CASRTGQGGTDTQYF. Written as DNA, the CDR3 is TGTGCCAGCAGAACTGGACAGGGAGGCACAGATACGCAGTATTTT.

CDR3 DNA: TGTGCCAGCAGCAGGGAGGCCGGTTACGAGCAGTACTTC. Protein sequence: CASSREAGYEQYF. The V and J genes are TRBV11-3 and TRBJ2-7; tentative D call: TRBD2 (6 bases). Trimming took off 5 bases at V and 4 bases at J, with 12 bases between the two ends. The CDR3 loop spans 13 amino acids. Germline V gives CDR1 SGHNT, CDR2 YENEEA. Complete variable domain (other parts from reference TRBV11-3 and TRBJ2-7): EAGVVQSPRYKIIEKKQPVAFWCNPISGHNTLYWYLQNLGQGPELLIRYENEEAVDDSQLPKDRFSAERLKGVDSTLKIQPAELGDSAVYLCASSREAGYEQYFGPGTRLTVT.

This sequence joins TRBV6-1 and TRBJ2-7; 9 nucleotides match TRBD1. J gave up 3 bases and V 2 bases, and 5 bases lay outside the gene matches. Germline CDR1 reads MNHNS; CDR2 reads SASEGT. The CDR3 has 15 amino acids. The CDR3 loop is CASSENPTGGYEQYF. As DNA, the CDR3 is TGTGCCAGCAGTGAAAACCCGACAGGGGGCTACGAGCAGTACTTC.

In its sample, this clone was seen a few times. The V call is TRBV19, the J call TRBJ2-5; 8 bases line up with TRBD1. The ends lost 1 base at V and 2 bases at J; junction bases unmatched: 6. The CDR3 sequence is 16 residues long. Germline CDR1 is LNHDA and CDR2 is SQIVND (reference sequence). In DNA, the CDR3 is TGTGCCAGTAGTATAGGCACAGGGGGACCACAAGAGACCCAGTACTTC. Encoded protein: CASSIGTGGPQETQYF.

The DNA for the CDR3 is TGTGCCAGCAGCTCTGCGAGCCTCACATCTCAGCCCCAGCATTTT. Protein product: CASSSASLTSQPQHF. The J gene is TRBJ1-5, the V gene TRBV5-6; D ambiguous. Trimming removed 3 bases from V and 6 bases from J, with 16 bases in between. This CDR3 has 15 residues. CDR1 and CDR2 (germline): SGHDT, YYEEEE.

J is TRBJ2-5 and V is TRBV19, with TRBD1 identical over 7 bases. The CDR3 sequence is 14 residues long. The germline V gene has CDR1 LNHDA and CDR2 SQIVND (reference sequence). The V segment lost 5 bases and the J segment 3 bases; nucleotides outside the gene matches: 6. The CDR3 protein is CASSERTGEETQYF. Here the CDR3 DNA reads TGTGCCAGTAGTGAGCGTACAGGGGAAGAGACCCAGTACTTC.

The chain links TRBV7-2 to TRBJ1-2; D unresolved. This CDR3 region has 17 residues. The germline V and J ends were trimmed by 5 bases and 3 bases, with 22 bases remaining between them. Germline-derived CDR1 and CDR2 are SGHTA and FQGNSA. The CDR3 bases are TGTGCCAGCAGCCCTTCCGGGTCGTCGGGCGCCTACTATGGCTACACCTTC. This sequence encodes CASSPSGSSGAYYGYTF. The variable domain in full, completed from reference TRBV7-2 and TRBJ1-2, reads GAGVSQSPSNKVTEKGKDVELRCDPISGHTALYWYRQSLGQGLEFLIYFQGNSAPDKSGLPSDRFSAERTGGSVSTLTIQRTQQEDSAVYLCASSPSGSSGAYYGYTFGSGTRLTVV.

The chain employs TRBV5-4 and TRBJ1-5; D perhaps matches TRBD1 (5 bases). This CDR3 is 15 amino acids long. Germline loops: CDR1 SGHNT, CDR2 YYREEE (reference sequence). V shed 4 bases and J shed 6 bases, with 17 bases lying between them. Here the CDR3 reads CASSPEGPGGQPQHF. For the CDR3, the DNA is TGTGCCAGCAGCCCGGAGGGGCCGGGGGGTCAGCCCCAGCATTTT.

This chain connects TRBV19 to TRBJ1-2; possibly TRBD1 for D (6 bases). CDR3 length: 17 amino acids. Trimming took off 3 bases at V and 0 bases at J, with 17 bases between the two ends. Germline CDR1 is LNHDA and CDR2 is SQIVND (reference sequence). The CDR3 is CASSMTRTERANYGYTF. The CDR3 DNA sequence: TGTGCCAGTAGTATGACTCGGACAGAACGAGCTAACTATGGCTACACCTTC.

The chain recombines TRBV9 with TRBJ2-7; the D is unclear. V was cut by 0 bases and J by 2 bases, with 6 bases left in between. The CDR3 loop spans 13 amino acids. Germline assignment: CDR1 SGDLS and CDR2 YYNGEE. The CDR3 nucleotides read TGTGCCAGCAGCGTAGACGAGGCCTACGAGCAGTACTTC. Its translation: CASSVDEAYEQYF.

This clone was seen only once. The chain carries TRBV13 and TRBJ2-2; D is undetermined. This CDR3 has 16 residues. CDR1 and CDR2 from the germline V gene are PRHDT and FYEKMQ (reference sequence). V was shortened by 0 bases and J by 3 bases, with 11 bases between the two germline ends. Here the CDR3 reads CASSLGRQEYTGELFF. The CDR3 nucleotides read TGTGCCAGCAGCTTAGGACGCCAAGAGTACACCGGGGAGCTGTTTTTT.

V gene TRBV2 combines with J gene TRBJ1-5; D gene unclear. The CDR3 extends over 15 amino acids. The germline V gene has CDR1 SNHLY and CDR2 FYNNEI. V lost 5 bases and J lost 3, with 14 bases in between. CDR3 DNA sequence: TGTGCCAGCAGTCCAAATCGGGCCACCAATCAGCCCCAGCATTTT. It codes for CASSPNRATNQPQHF.

This chain connects TRBV10-3 to TRBJ1-1; 7 bases are shared with TRBD1. The CDR3 length is 12 residues. The germline V gene encodes CDR1 ENHRY and CDR2 SYGVKD. After removal of 8 bases from V and 6 bases from J, the junction contained 6 bases not matched to a gene. As DNA, the CDR3 is TGTGCCATCCGGGAGGGACAGTCTGAAGCTTTCTTT. It is translated as CAIREGQSEAFF.

The chain has TRBV10-3 and TRBJ1-3, with a possible D match to TRBD1 (6 bases). Germline loops: CDR1 ENHRY, CDR2 SYGVKD. The ends were cut back, 8 bases at V and 0 bases at J, with 17 bases in the middle. The CDR3 is made up of 16 amino acids. CDR3 bases: TGTGCCATCTCTCTAGGACAGAGGATCTCTGGAAACACCATATATTTT. It encodes CAISLGQRISGNTIYF.

J is TRBJ1-5 and V is TRBV6-5; 7 bases agree with TRBD1. CDR1 is MNHEY, CDR2 SVGAGI, per germline. V shed 6 bases, J shed 4 bases, and the junction held 6 bases outside the gene matches. This CDR3 has 14 residues. CDR3 sequence (DNA): TGTGCCAGCAGCCCAATGGACAGGAATCAGCCCCAGCATTTT. It specifies CASSPMDRNQPQHF.